This TCR beta chain was found in a study of blood T cell repertoires in COVID-19. Per the authors' pipeline: Amplification with reference gene primers provided the estimates of nucleated cell counts. Some clones are missing from TCRdb's copy, which holds only in-frame ones; the method was immunoSEQ multiplex PCR. The DNA gave D and trimming, while V, J and clone size come from that table. The sample lists 84,000 or so clones; approximately 80% were seen once. This CDR3 is 14 amino acids long. From germline, CDR1 is SGHRS and CDR2 YFSETQ. To note about this clone: An end of the junction does not agree with germline; a read error may underlie this.

The rearrangement links TRBV5-1 to TRBJ2-1; TRBD1 aligns across 12 bases. The sequence was obtained from a woman between 65 and 79 years old with active or convalescent COVID-19. Sample: peripheral blood. The CDR3 coding sequence is TGCGCCAGCAGATTGGGACAGGGGGCTAGTGAGCAGTTCTTC. As protein: CASRLGQGASEQFF.